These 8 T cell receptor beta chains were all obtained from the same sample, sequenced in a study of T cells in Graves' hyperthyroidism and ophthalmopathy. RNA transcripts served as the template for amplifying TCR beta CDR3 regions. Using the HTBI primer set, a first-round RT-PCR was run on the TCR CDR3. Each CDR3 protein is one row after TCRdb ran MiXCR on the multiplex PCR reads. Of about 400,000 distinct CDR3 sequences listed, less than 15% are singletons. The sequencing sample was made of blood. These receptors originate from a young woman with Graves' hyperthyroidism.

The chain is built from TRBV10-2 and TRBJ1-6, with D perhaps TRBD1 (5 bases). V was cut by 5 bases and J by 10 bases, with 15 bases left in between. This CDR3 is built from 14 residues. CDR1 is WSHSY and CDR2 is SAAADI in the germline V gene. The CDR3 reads CASSQSGPGSPLHF. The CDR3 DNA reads TGCGCCAGCAGTCAATCAGGGCCCGGGTCACCCCTCCACTTT.

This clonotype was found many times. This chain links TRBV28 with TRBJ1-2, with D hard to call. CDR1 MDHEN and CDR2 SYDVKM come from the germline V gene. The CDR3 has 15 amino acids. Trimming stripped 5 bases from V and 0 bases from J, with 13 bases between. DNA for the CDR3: TGTGCCAGCAGTCCAGGTGGGGAGGCTAACTATGGCTACACCTTC. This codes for CASSPGGEANYGYTF.

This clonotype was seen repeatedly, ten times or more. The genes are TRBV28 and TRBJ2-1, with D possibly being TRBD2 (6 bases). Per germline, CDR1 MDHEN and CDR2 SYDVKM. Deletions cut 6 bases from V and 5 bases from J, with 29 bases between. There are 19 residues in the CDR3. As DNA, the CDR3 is TGTGCCAGCAGAGGAGTGGTGGGGGAACTAGCTCAAAAAAACAATGAGCAGTTCTTC. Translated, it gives CASRGVVGELAQKNNEQFF.

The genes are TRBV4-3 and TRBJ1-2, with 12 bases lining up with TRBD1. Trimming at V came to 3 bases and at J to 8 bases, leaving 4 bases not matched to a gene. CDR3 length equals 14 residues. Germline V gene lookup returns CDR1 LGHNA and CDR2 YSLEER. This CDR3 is CASSHGTGGYGYTF. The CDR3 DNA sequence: TGCGCCAGCAGCCACGGGACAGGGGGCTACGGCTACACCTTC.

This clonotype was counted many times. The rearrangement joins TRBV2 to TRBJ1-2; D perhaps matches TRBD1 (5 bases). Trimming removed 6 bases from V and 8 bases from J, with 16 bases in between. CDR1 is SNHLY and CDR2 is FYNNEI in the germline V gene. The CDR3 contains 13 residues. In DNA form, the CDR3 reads TGTGCCAGCAGCGACACCGGGGCCTTGGGCTACACCTTC. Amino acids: CASSDTGALGYTF. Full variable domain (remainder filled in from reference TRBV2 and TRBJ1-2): EPEVTQTPSHQVTQMGQEVILRCVPISNHLYFYWYRQILGQKVEFLVSFYNNEISEKSEIFDDQFSVERPDGSNFTLKIRSTKLEDSAMYFCASSDTGALGYTFGSGTRLTVV.

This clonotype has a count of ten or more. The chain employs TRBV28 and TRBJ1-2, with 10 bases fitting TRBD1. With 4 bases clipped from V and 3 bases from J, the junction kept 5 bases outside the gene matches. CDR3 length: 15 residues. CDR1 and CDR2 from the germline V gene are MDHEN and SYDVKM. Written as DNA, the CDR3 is TGTGCCAGCAGTTCCGGAGGACAGGGGGACTATGGCTACACCTTC. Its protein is CASSSGGQGDYGYTF.

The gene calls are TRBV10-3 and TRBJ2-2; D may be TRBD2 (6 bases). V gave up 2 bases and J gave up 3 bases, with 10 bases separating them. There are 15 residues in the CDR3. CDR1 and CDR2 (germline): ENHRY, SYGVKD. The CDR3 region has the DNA TGTGCCATCAGTGAGAGGAGGGTGGACACCGGGGAGCTGTTTTTT. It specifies CAISERRVDTGELFF.

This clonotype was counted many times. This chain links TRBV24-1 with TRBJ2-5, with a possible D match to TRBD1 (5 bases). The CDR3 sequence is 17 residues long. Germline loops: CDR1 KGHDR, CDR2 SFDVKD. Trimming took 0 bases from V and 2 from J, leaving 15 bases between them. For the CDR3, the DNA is TGTGCCACCAGTGATTTGCCCCGTGGATCAGGGCAAGAGACCCAGTACTTC. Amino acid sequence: CATSDLPRGSGQETQYF.